The clone carrying this T cell receptor beta chain was observed a single time. Its antigen is unknown. The data derive from a study of cytomegalovirus exposure and HLA in healthy donors. Turning to the study itself: The use of the same platform for the 95 to 150 validation repertoires and the roughly 700 first-cohort repertoires was reported by a later analysis.

CDR1 LNHNV and CDR2 YYDKDF come from the germline V gene (reference sequence). The CDR3 extends over 17 amino acids. V lost 0 bases and J lost 3; bases outside the gene matches: 6. Profiled with immunoSEQ multiplex PCR; TCRdb holds only in-frame clones, not every one. This sample carries 150,000 or so clones, over 80% of them seen once, and the ten largest clones take 6.2%. Separate from the approximately 700-subject first cohort was the approximately 130-subject validation cohort, to which the donors belonged. Overall study results and limits: Rare TCR sequences predominated, though certain public TCRs were found in many donors. Through in vitro validation, three CMV-associated chains were shown to be specific for CMV antigens.

Sequencing was performed on PBMCs. The TCR sequence derives from a woman aged 30 to 39 in good health and CMV-seropositive. V gene TRBV15 combines with J gene TRBJ2-1, with 9 nucleotides matching TRBD2. CDR3 nucleotides: TGTGCCACCAGCAGAGATCTATCTAGCGGGGTCTACAATGAGCAGTTCTTC. It yields the protein CATSRDLSSGVYNEQFF.